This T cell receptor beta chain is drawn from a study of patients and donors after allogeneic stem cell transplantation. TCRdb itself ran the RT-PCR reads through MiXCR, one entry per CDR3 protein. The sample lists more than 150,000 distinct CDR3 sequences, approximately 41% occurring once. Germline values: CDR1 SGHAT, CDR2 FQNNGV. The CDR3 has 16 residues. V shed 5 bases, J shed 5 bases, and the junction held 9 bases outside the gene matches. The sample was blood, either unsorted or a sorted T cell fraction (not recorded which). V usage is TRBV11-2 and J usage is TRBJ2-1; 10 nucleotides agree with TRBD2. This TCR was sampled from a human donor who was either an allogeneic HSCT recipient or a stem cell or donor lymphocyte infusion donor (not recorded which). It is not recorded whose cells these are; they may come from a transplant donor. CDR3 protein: CASSPMASGSHNEQFF. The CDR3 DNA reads TGTGCCAGCAGCCCGATGGCTAGCGGGAGCCACAATGAGCAGTTCTTC.